The next 10 T cell receptor beta chains were all read from a single sample in a study of shared clonotypes between healthy human individuals. TCRdb's copy holds only in-frame clones and misses some; the assay was immunoSEQ multiplex PCR. The sample gives 530,000 or so clones, roughly 85% of which show up once; approximately 12% is in the top ten. Material: PBMCs. These receptor sequences come from a woman in her 40s in good health. Some clones in this sample may be carry-over from other donors' samples.

The rearrangement joins TRBV28 to TRBJ2-7, with 13 bases aligning to TRBD2. This CDR3 spans 15 amino acids. Germline CDR1 reads MDHEN; CDR2 reads SYDVKM. V lost 5 bases and J lost 4; bases outside the gene matches: 5. In DNA, the CDR3 is TGTGCCAGCAGTACACGGACTAGCGGGAGTTACGAGCAGTACTTC. Encoded protein: CASSTRTSGSYEQYF. The full variable domain, rest sourced from reference TRBV28 and TRBJ2-7, is DVKVTQSSRYLVKRTGEKVFLECVQDMDHENMFWYRQDPGLGLRLIYFSYDVKMKEKGDIPEGYSVSREKKERFSLILESASTNQTSMYLCASSTRTSGSYEQYFGPGTRLTVT.

The chain recombines TRBV4-2 with TRBJ1-3; D uncertain. In germline, CDR1 is LGHNA, CDR2 YNFKEQ. V lost 0 bases, J lost 0 bases, and 9 bases lay in between. This CDR3 region has 16 residues. The CDR3 DNA is TGTGCCAGCAGCCAAGATTCTGAGATCTCTGGAAACACCATATATTTT. Translated, it gives CASSQDSEISGNTIYF.

The V gene is TRBV28, the J gene TRBJ1-2; D remains ambiguous. Germline CDR1 is MDHEN and CDR2 is SYDVKM. Between the trimmed V and J ends, which lost 3 bases and 0 bases, there was a span of 14 bases. The CDR3 is 16 amino acids. The CDR3 DNA reads TGTGCCAGCAGTTTCGGCGAGCTCAAGTCTAACTATGGCTACACCTTC. It translates to CASSFGELKSNYGYTF.

The chain is built from TRBV4-3 and TRBJ2-1, with D hard to call. This CDR3 is 13 amino acids long. V was cut by 0 bases and J by 6 bases, with 6 bases left in between. Germline-derived CDR1 and CDR2 are LGHNA and YSLEER. CDR3 residues: CASSQERSNEQFF. The CDR3 DNA follows: TGCGCCAGCAGCCAAGAGAGAAGCAATGAGCAGTTCTTC.

This chain links TRBV7-8 with TRBJ2-1; D gene unclear. The CDR3 consists of 18 residues. Germline V CDR1 and CDR2: SGHVS, FQNEAQ. Trimming left V 1 base short and J 5 bases short, with 21 bases between. CDR3 nucleotides: TGTGCCAGCAGCTTAGGTGTTCGGTCCAGCGTCGGCGACAATGAGCAGTTCTTC. This codes for CASSLGVRSSVGDNEQFF.

The chain is built from TRBV28 and TRBJ1-4; D unclear. Per germline, CDR1 MDHEN and CDR2 SYDVKM. This CDR3 is built from 16 residues. The V end lost 7 bases, the J end lost 4 bases, and 19 bases lay between the germline ends. CDR3 in DNA: TGTGCCAGCACCCCCCTTTCCGGGGTGGTTAATGAAAAACTGTTTTTT. Amino acids: CASTPLSGVVNEKLFF.

This clone was detected once. The V gene is TRBV7-3, the J gene TRBJ2-1; TRBD2 might be the D (6 bases). This CDR3 is built from 14 residues. Germline CDR1 is SGHTA and CDR2 is FQGTGA. V lost 1 base, J lost 3 bases, and 7 bases lay in between. The CDR3 loop reads CASSLRTIYNEQFF. CDR3 nucleotide sequence: TGTGCCAGCAGCTTAAGGACTATCTACAATGAGCAGTTCTTC.

This clone is a singleton in its sample. CDR3 amino acids: CASSFLAGYEQYF. The CDR3 DNA follows: TGTGCCAGCAGTTTCCTTGCGGGGTACGAGCAGTACTTC. The V and J genes are TRBV28 and TRBJ2-7; D is perhaps TRBD2 (6 bases). The CDR3 covers 13 residues. Germline CDR1 is MDHEN and CDR2 is SYDVKM. With 3 bases removed from V and 4 bases from J, the gap between germline ends came to 10 bases.

The rearrangement uses TRBV5-1 and TRBJ2-3; no definite D call. Germline CDR1 is SGHRS and CDR2 is YFSETQ. V was clipped by 0 bases and J by 2 bases, with 7 bases between them. This CDR3 has 14 amino acids. CDR3 amino acids: CASSLVGYTDTQYF. The CDR3 DNA sequence: TGCGCCAGCAGCTTGGTGGGATACACAGATACGCAGTATTTT.

This clone was seen only a few times. V and J are TRBV6-6 and TRBJ1-2; TRBD1 is a possible D gene (5 bases). The V end was cut by 11 bases, the J end by 3 bases, with 16 bases between. The V gene's germline CDR1 is MNHNY and CDR2 SVGAGI (reference sequence). The CDR3 is 13 residues long. CDR3 in amino acids: CAVSSGEDYGYTF. Here the CDR3 DNA reads TGTGCCGTCTCGTCGGGGGAGGACTATGGCTACACCTTC.